The present T cell receptor beta chain was sequenced within a study of regulatory T cells in long-lasting Graves disease. Study background: Newly diagnosed Graves' patients had under 3 months of antithyroid drugs.

Study-level results: Segments TRBV28, TRBJ1-2 and TRBJ2-5 showed preferential usage in persistent disease. New patients shared 750 to 1,000 public clonotypes, and persistent patients shared more, with about 2,700.

This clonotype came up many times. What it binds is unknown. Construction of TCR beta libraries relied on iRepertoire HTBI primers and on Arm-PCR targeting CDR3 regions. TCRdb fed the multiplex PCR reads into MiXCR, producing one record per CDR3 protein. The sample has around 250,000 distinct CDR3 sequences; around 18% are singletons. This CDR3 has 15 amino acids. Germline CDR1 and CDR2: MDHEN and SYDVKM. The J segment lost 8 bases and the V segment lost 2 bases, leaving 5 bases of the junction unmatched. Time point given: newly diagnosed GD, antithyroid drugs for less than 3 months. There was RNA extracted from PBMCs, and the TCR library was made from it. A peripheral blood sample, 7 to 9 milliliters in volume, was drawn into EDTA tubes.

This chain connects TRBV28 to TRBJ2-1; 11 nucleotides match TRBD1. The sequence was collected from a female donor with Graves disease. The material was peripheral blood mononuclear cells (PBMCs), obtained at new diagnosis, from a patient treated with antithyroid drugs. The CDR3 sequence: CASSLRGQGGDEQFF. As DNA, the CDR3 is TGTGCCAGCAGTTTAAGGGGACAGGGGGGTGATGAGCAGTTCTTC.